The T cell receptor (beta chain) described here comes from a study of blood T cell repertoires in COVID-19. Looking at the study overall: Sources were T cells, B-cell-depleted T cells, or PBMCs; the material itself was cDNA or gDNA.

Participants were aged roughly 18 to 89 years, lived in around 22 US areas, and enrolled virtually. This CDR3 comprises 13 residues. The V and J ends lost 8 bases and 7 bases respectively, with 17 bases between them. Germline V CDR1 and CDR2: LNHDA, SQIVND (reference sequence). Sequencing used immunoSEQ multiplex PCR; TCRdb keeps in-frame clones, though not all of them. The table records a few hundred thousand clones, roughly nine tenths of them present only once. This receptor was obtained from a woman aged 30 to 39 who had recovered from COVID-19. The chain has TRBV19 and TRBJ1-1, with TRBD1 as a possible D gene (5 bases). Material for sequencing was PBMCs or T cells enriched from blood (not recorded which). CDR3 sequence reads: CASQTHRTGEAFF. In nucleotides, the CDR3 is TGTGCCAGTCAAACCCACAGAACAGGTGAAGCTTTCTTT.